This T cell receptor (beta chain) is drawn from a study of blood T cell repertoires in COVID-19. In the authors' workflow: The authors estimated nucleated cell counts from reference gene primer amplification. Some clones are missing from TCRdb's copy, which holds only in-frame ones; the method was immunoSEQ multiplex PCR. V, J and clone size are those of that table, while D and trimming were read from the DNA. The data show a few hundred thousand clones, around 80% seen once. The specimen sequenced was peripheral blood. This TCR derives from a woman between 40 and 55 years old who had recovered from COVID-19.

The CDR3 region has the DNA TGTGCCAGCAGCTGGACCGGGACTCCGACGGGGGGCTACACCTTC. Protein sequence: CASSWTGTPTGGYTF. V is TRBV7-2 and J is TRBJ1-2; weak D call: TRBD1 (5 bases). There are 15 residues in the CDR3. Between the trimmed V and J ends, which lost 4 bases and 8 bases, there was a span of 20 bases. CDR1 and CDR2 from the germline V gene are SGHTA and FQGNSA.